What follows are 20 T cell receptor beta chains derived from one specimen sequenced in a study of PD-1 blockade in classical Hodgkin lymphoma. As to time point: newly diagnosed, previously untreated cHL patient sample. Using magnetic negative selection, the CD4+ T cells were separated out of thawed PBMCs. Profiling relied on immunoSEQ multiplex PCR, and the TCRdb table lists in-frame clones only, not all of them. The profile shows 30,000 to 40,000 clones, roughly 91% of them singletons. Sequences were obtained from CD4+ T cells from blood. The receptors derive from a human donor with classical Hodgkin lymphoma.

The chain employs TRBV7-2 and TRBJ2-7, with D possibly matching TRBD2 (6 bases). The germline CDR1 and CDR2 sequences are SGHTA and FQGNSA. The CDR3 runs to 17 residues. V dropped 1 base and J dropped 3 bases, with 19 bases sitting between them. CDR3 sequence: CASSLEGLPGAFYEQYF. CDR3 coding DNA: TGTGCCAGCAGCTTAGAGGGACTCCCAGGAGCCTTCTACGAGCAGTACTTC.

This rearrangement joins TRBV6-5 to TRBJ2-1; D is perhaps TRBD2 (5 bases). V shed 10 bases and J shed 5 bases, with 12 bases lying between them. The CDR3 is 12 residues long. The germline gives CDR1 MNHEY, CDR2 SVGAGI. CDR3 DNA: TGTGCCACCTCCCGAGGGAACAATGAGCAGTTCTTC. Encoded protein: CATSRGNNEQFF.

This clone was counted a single time. The V gene is TRBV11-2, the J gene TRBJ1-2, with 8 bases fitting TRBD1. The germline gives CDR1 SGHAT, CDR2 FQNNGV. The CDR3 length is 17 residues. Trimming took 0 bases from V and 8 from J; bases not matched to a gene: 14. This CDR3 reads CASSLETGRGRGRGYTF. The CDR3, as DNA: TGTGCCAGCAGCTTAGAGACGGGTCGGGGCAGGGGGCGCGGCTACACCTTC. Variable domain in full (rest from reference TRBV11-2 and TRBJ1-2): EAGVAQSPRYKIIEKRQSVAFWCNPISGHATLYWYQQILGQGPKLLIQFQNNGVVDDSQLPKDRFSAERLKGVDSTLKIQPAKLEDSAVYLCASSLETGRGRGRGYTFGSGTRLTVV.

V and J are TRBV18 and TRBJ2-5; D may be TRBD1 (5 bases). Germline assignment: CDR1 KGHSH and CDR2 LQKENI. The CDR3 loop spans 13 amino acids. Trimming pared 6 bases from V and 1 base from J, leaving 9 bases between. The CDR3 DNA reads TGTGCCAGCTCTACAGGAATCCAAGAGACCCAGTACTTC. This translates into CASSTGIQETQYF.

The chain combines TRBV5-1 with TRBJ2-2; D ambiguous. Germline CDR1 is SGHRS and CDR2 is YFSETQ. This CDR3 spans 17 amino acids. Deletions cut 6 bases from V and 4 bases from J, with 22 bases between. The CDR3 DNA sequence: TGCGCCAGCAATCGAGGCTCTTCCCTCCTTAGCACCGGGGAGCTGTTTTTT. This sequence encodes CASNRGSSLLSTGELFF.

The chain employs TRBV6-1 and TRBJ1-3; 7 nucleotides agree with TRBD1. The V gene's germline CDR1 is MNHNS and CDR2 SASEGT. This CDR3 is built from 15 residues. The V gene end was trimmed by 10 bases and the J gene end by 0 bases; junction bases not matched to a gene: 9. This CDR3 is CATRDTGVSGNTIYF. Written as DNA, the CDR3 is TGTGCCACCAGGGATACAGGGGTCTCTGGAAACACCATATATTTT.

The chain couples TRBV18 to TRBJ2-3; 8 nucleotides agree with TRBD2. Germline trimming cut 1 base from V and 3 bases from J; bases unmatched to any gene: 6. Per the germline V gene, CDR1 is KGHSH and CDR2 is LQKENI. This CDR3 has 16 residues. The CDR3 nucleotides are TGTGCCAGCTCACCACGTCGATCGGGAGGGACAGATACGCAGTATTTT. It translates to CASSPRRSGGTDTQYF.

The V gene is TRBV4-1, the J gene TRBJ1-1; no firm D call. The CDR3 is made up of 12 amino acids. Per germline, CDR1 MGHRA and CDR2 YSYEKL. V was clipped by 4 bases and J by 2 bases, with 5 bases between them. CDR3 nucleotides: TGCGCCAGCAGCCTCCGTAACACTGAAGCTTTCTTT. Translating it yields CASSLRNTEAFF.

The chain carries TRBV7-9 and TRBJ1-4; perhaps TRBD1 as D (5 bases). Looked up from germline, CDR1 is SEHNR and CDR2 is FQNEAQ (reference sequence). The CDR3 spans 12 residues. V was clipped by 3 bases and J by 7 bases, with 6 bases between them. The CDR3 here is CASSLGPEKLFF. The CDR3 bases are TGTGCCAGCAGCTTGGGGCCTGAAAAACTGTTTTTT.

V and J are TRBV6-1 and TRBJ2-7; 9 bases match TRBD1. The CDR3 is 14 residues long. Trimming removed 5 bases from V and 8 bases from J; junction bases left unmatched: 10. Germline CDR1 MNHNS, CDR2 SASEGT. The CDR3 DNA sequence: TGTGCCAGCAGTAAGACGACAGGGGGAGGAAAGCAGTACTTC. Amino acids: CASSKTTGGGKQYF.

The chain joins TRBV18 to TRBJ1-4, with 7 bases aligning to TRBD1. Germline CDR1 reads KGHSH; CDR2 reads LQKENI. CDR3 size: 15 residues. V was clipped by 2 bases and J by 7 bases; unmatched bases: 7. The CDR3 here is CASSPAGGSSEKLFF. The CDR3 DNA is TGTGCCAGCTCACCAGCAGGGGGGTCAAGTGAAAAACTGTTTTTT.

The chain links TRBV28 to TRBJ2-7; perhaps TRBD1 as D (6 bases). The CDR3 loop spans 11 amino acids. V lost 4 bases and J 12 bases, leaving 13 bases between the germline ends. Germline values: CDR1 MDHEN, CDR2 SYDVKM. CDR3 region: CASSSTGTPYF. The DNA of the CDR3 is TGTGCCAGCAGTTCTACAGGGACCCCGTACTTC.

This clone was recorded only once. V usage is TRBV10-3 and J usage is TRBJ2-7; perhaps TRBD1 as D (5 bases). CDR3 length: 14 amino acids. The germline V and J ends were trimmed by 4 bases and 1 base, with 11 bases remaining between them. Germline V CDR1 and CDR2: ENHRY, SYGVKD. The CDR3 protein is CAISGLRDSYEQYF. CDR3 bases: TGTGCCATCAGTGGGCTCAGGGATTCCTACGAGCAGTACTTC.

The chain combines TRBV28 with TRBJ2-1; D gene ambiguous. The V gene's germline CDR1 is MDHEN and CDR2 SYDVKM. This CDR3 is built from 12 residues. V lost 5 bases and J lost 3, with 5 bases in between. CDR3 amino acids: CASSSYYNEQFF. In nucleotides, the CDR3 is TGTGCCAGCAGTAGCTACTACAATGAGCAGTTCTTC.

The chain combines TRBV19 with TRBJ1-2, with 7 nucleotides matching TRBD1. J lost 2 bases, V lost 7 bases, and 10 bases had no gene match. This CDR3 has 15 amino acids. Germline CDR1 is LNHDA and CDR2 is SQIVND (reference sequence). CDR3 in amino acids: CASNRQGGLNYGYTF. Written as DNA, the CDR3 is TGTGCCAGTAACCGACAGGGCGGGTTGAACTATGGCTACACCTTC.

V and J are TRBV29-1 and TRBJ1-2, with D uncertain. Germline-derived CDR1 and CDR2 are SQVTM and ANQGSEA. The V and J ends lost 0 bases and 0 bases respectively, with 11 bases between them. The CDR3 is 15 residues long. In nucleotides, the CDR3 is TGCAGCGTTGAAGAAACGAGACGCTCTAACTATGGCTACACCTTC. Protein: CSVEETRRSNYGYTF.

The chain recombines TRBV6-6 with TRBJ1-2, with a tentative D call TRBD1 (5 bases). V was clipped by 2 bases and J by 3 bases, with 16 bases between them. CDR1 is MNHNY and CDR2 is SVGAGI in the germline V gene (reference sequence). The CDR3 totals 16 residues. This chain's CDR3 is CASSYGSGTIDYGYTF. CDR3 nucleotide sequence: TGTGCCAGCAGTTACGGGTCAGGGACGATTGACTATGGCTACACCTTC.

In this sample, this clone turned up once. This chain connects TRBV18 to TRBJ2-1; D might be TRBD1 or TRBD2, each matching 5 bases. The CDR3 runs 16 residues. Germline V gene lookup returns CDR1 KGHSH and CDR2 LQKENI. With 5 bases removed from V and 6 bases from J, the gap between germline ends came to 20 bases. The CDR3 sequence is CASSIRDGTLLNEQFF. The CDR3 DNA reads TGTGCCAGCTCAATTCGGGACGGGACCCTCCTCAATGAGCAGTTCTTC.

The chain carries TRBV6-5 and TRBJ1-2; D may be TRBD1 (6 bases). The CDR3 contains 15 residues. The V and J ends lost 7 bases and 3 bases respectively, with 18 bases between them. From germline, CDR1 is MNHEY and CDR2 SVGAGI. CDR3 nucleotide sequence: TGTGCCAGCACCGGGAGGGACAAGGAGTACTATGGCTACACCTTC. Encoded protein: CASTGRDKEYYGYTF.

This clone has only one observation. The V call is TRBV5-1, the J call TRBJ2-3, with a tentative D call TRBD2 (5 bases). This CDR3 has 15 amino acids. Trimming removed 0 bases at V and 6 bases at J, with 14 bases between. From germline, CDR1 is SGHRS and CDR2 YFSETQ. In DNA form, the CDR3 reads TGCGCCAGCAGCTTGGATGGTACTGGCGGGGATACGCAGTATTTT. As protein: CASSLDGTGGDTQYF.